This T cell receptor beta chain was obtained from a study of spatial heterogeneity in lung cancer. J lost 4 bases, V lost 2 bases, and 4 bases had no gene match. The CDR3 contains 15 residues. CDR1 is ENHRY and CDR2 is SYGVKD in the germline V gene. This clonotype was observed many times. One entry per CDR3 protein, called by TCRdb with MiXCR from the 5' RACE reads. The sample shows under 35,000 distinct CDR3 sequences, almost 5.5% of them seen only once. Time point: blood at routine non-recurrence follow-up after resection. This chain uses TRBV10-3 with TRBJ1-5; TRBD1 agrees at 8 bases. The receptor was isolated from a female donor with early-stage non-small cell lung cancer. The source material was PBMCs, sampled at follow-up. As DNA, the CDR3 is TGTGCCATCAGTGAGGGGCAGGGGGCGAATCAGCCCCAGCATTTT. As protein: CAISEGQGANQPQHF.